The clone carrying this T cell receptor beta chain came up many times. Its antigen is as yet unknown. Other autoimmune diseases, uncontrolled infections, pregnancy and lactation each led to patient exclusion. Clinical symptoms and serum thyroxine were used for diagnosis; TRAb, thyroid ultrasound and orbital computed tomography were also relied on. Amplification from RNA transcripts yielded the TCR beta CDR3 regions. HTBI-primed first-round RT-PCR preceded second-round multiplex PCR. Each CDR3 protein gets one entry after TCRdb re-called the multiplex PCR reads with MiXCR. This sample has around 1,200,000 distinct CDR3 sequences, with less than 45% found just once. These data come from a study of Graves' ophthalmopathy and Graves' hyperthyroidism. Study results and limitations: Ophthalmopathy could be told apart from stable hyperthyroidism by a 13-signature model (approximately 91% sensitivity, roughly 80% specificity). Most expanded clonotypes from thyroid (those above 0.001 frequency) were also found in blood.

CDR1 is MNHEY, CDR2 SVGAGI, per germline. Trimming cost V 5 bases and J 0 bases, with 19 bases left between them. This CDR3 has 17 amino acids. Source material: peripheral blood or thyroid tissue (not recorded which). The chain links TRBV6-5 to TRBJ1-1; D gene ambiguous. This sequence was found in an adult man with Graves' hyperthyroidism. Written as DNA, the CDR3 is TGTGCCAGCAGTACCGACGCACGGACCTTACTGAACACTGAAGCTTTCTTT. Protein: CASSTDARTLLNTEAFF.